This T cell receptor (beta chain) was identified during a study of brain T cells in children with intractable seizures. Study-wide points: Clones missing pre-surgery may reflect undersampling of that blood sample.

As for time point: blood from clinic visit 5 months post-surgery; TSC patient then seizure free. Only cases whose brain tissue showed the highest T cell transcript signatures were sequenced. CDR3 length: 13 amino acids. The V gene's germline CDR1 is MNHNS and CDR2 SASEGT. Trimming left V 2 bases short and J 2 bases short, with 7 bases between. The protocol was immunoSEQ multiplex PCR, while the TCRdb copy is restricted to in-frame clones and leaves out a portion. The sample includes about 350,000 clones, 93% seen only once; the top ten take 5.7%. This clone was seen a few times. What it recognizes is unknown.

The source of this sequence is a boy under two years old with tuberous sclerosis and intractable seizures. The sequencing here drew on peripheral blood, taken 4 to 5 months after surgery. The chain uses TRBV6-1 and TRBJ2-7, with D unresolved. CDR3 sequence: CASSEFRAYEQYF. For the CDR3, the DNA is TGTGCCAGCAGTGAATTTCGGGCCTACGAGCAGTACTTC.